The 20 T cell receptor beta chains given below trace back to one sample, sequenced in a study of T cells in Graves' hyperthyroidism and ophthalmopathy. TCR beta CDR3 regions were amplified from RNA transcripts. Using the HTBI primer set, a first-round RT-PCR was run on the TCR CDR3. TCRdb itself ran the multiplex PCR reads through MiXCR, one entry per CDR3 protein. The sample yields about 400,000 distinct CDR3 sequences, 14% to 15% seen once. Specimen: blood. These receptors all stem from a woman aged 25-40 years with Graves' hyperthyroidism.

As regards this clonotype: Since no conserved phenylalanine or tryptophan closes the CDR3, a read error is the likely cause. In DNA, the CDR3 is TGTGCCAGCAGTTATACAGGGTTGAACACTGAAGCTTTCCTT. It encodes CASSYTGLNTEAFL. This chain joins TRBV27 and TRBJ1-1; TRBD1 might be the D (6 bases). Germline V CDR1 and CDR2: MNHEY, SMNVEV (reference sequence). The CDR3 is made up of 14 amino acids. V was clipped by 4 bases and J by 0 bases, with 9 bases between them.

The J gene is TRBJ2-7, the V gene TRBV28; 8 nucleotides line up with TRBD2. Trimming removed 6 bases from V and 6 bases from J; junction bases left unmatched: 16. The CDR3 is 16 amino acids. The germline gives CDR1 MDHEN, CDR2 SYDVKM. The CDR3 DNA is TGTGCCAGCAGCCGATCTATGGGCGGGAGGATATCCGAGCAGTACTTC. Translating it yields CASSRSMGGRISEQYF.

This clonotype was recorded at least ten times. The chain couples TRBV2 to TRBJ1-1; a weak D match, TRBD1 (5 bases). Trimming shortened V by 2 bases and J by 1 base, and 11 bases separated the two germline ends. Germline V gene sequence: CDR1 SNHLY, CDR2 FYNNEI. This CDR3 spans 15 amino acids. The CDR3 protein is CASSEMGLRNTEAFF. The CDR3 DNA follows: TGTGCCAGCAGTGAAATGGGGCTGAGGAACACTGAAGCTTTCTTT.

This clonotype showed up many times. The V call is TRBV3-1, the J call TRBJ2-5, with D unresolved. The V end was cut by 3 bases, the J end by 4 bases, with 9 bases between. Germline V gives CDR1 LGHDT, CDR2 YNNKEL (reference sequence). This CDR3 contains 13 residues. The CDR3 DNA is TGTGCCAGCAGCCAGAACCGGGTAGAGACCCAGTACTTC. Translation: CASSQNRVETQYF.

This clonotype was seen only a few times. The chain links TRBV4-1 to TRBJ1-6, with 10 nucleotides matching TRBD1. Germline V gene lookup returns CDR1 MGHRA and CDR2 YSYEKL. V was pared by 4 bases and J by 10 bases, with 7 bases of the junction left unmatched. The CDR3 runs to 15 residues. The DNA for the CDR3 is TGCGCCAGCAGCCTGGGGGACAGGGGAGAATCACCCCTCCACTTT. It yields the protein CASSLGDRGESPLHF.

V gene TRBV28 combines with J gene TRBJ1-1; TRBD1 is a possible D gene (5 bases). This CDR3 comprises 14 residues. Trimming cost V 8 bases and J 1 base, with 14 bases left between them. From germline, CDR1 is MDHEN and CDR2 SYDVKM. The CDR3, as DNA: TGTGCCAGCGTCGGGGGGGGAGGGAACACTGAAGCTTTCTTT. Translating it yields CASVGGGGNTEAFF.

This clonotype turned up a few times. The chain joins TRBV12-3 or TRBV12-4 to TRBJ1-4; D possibly corresponds to TRBD1 (6 bases). This CDR3 has 15 residues. Trimming pared 3 bases from V and 2 bases from J, leaving 10 bases between. CDR3 nucleotide sequence: TGTGCCAGCAGTTTTCTCACAGGGACTAATGAAAAACTGTTTTTT. This encodes CASSFLTGTNEKLFF.

This clonotype appeared a few times. The CDR3 protein is CATSIGLPAAYEQYF. The CDR3 coding sequence is TGTGCCACCAGCATTGGTCTGCCGGCAGCCTACGAGCAGTACTTC. The J gene is TRBJ2-7, the V gene TRBV15; D is unresolved. Trimming removed 4 bases from V and 2 bases from J, with 15 bases in between. Germline V gene data show CDR1 as LNHNV and CDR2 as YYDKDF (reference sequence). The CDR3 has 15 amino acids.

This clonotype appeared many times. J is TRBJ2-3 and V is TRBV27; 10 bases fit TRBD2. The CDR3 has 16 amino acids. Trimming took 6 bases from V and 3 from J; bases not matched to a gene: 9. Germline CDR1 MNHEY, CDR2 SMNVEV (reference sequence). CDR3 sequence: CASRSLAGMLTDTQYF. The DNA of the CDR3 is TGTGCCAGCAGGTCACTAGCGGGAATGTTGACAGATACGCAGTATTTT.

This clonotype was seen only a few times. V gene TRBV7-9 combines with J gene TRBJ1-6, with D uncertain. Germline V gene sequence: CDR1 SEHNR, CDR2 FQNEAQ (reference sequence). This CDR3 is built from 14 residues. The V end lost 5 bases, the J end lost 1 base, and 6 bases lay between the germline ends. The CDR3 DNA reads TGTGCCAGCAGCCGCGCATCCTATAATTCACCCCTCCACTTT. Translated, it gives CASSRASYNSPLHF.

This clonotype was observed many times. This rearrangement joins TRBV12-3 or TRBV12-4 to TRBJ2-1; maybe TRBD2 (5 bases). V was trimmed by 6 bases and J by 7 bases, leaving 19 bases between them. CDR3 size: 15 residues. This CDR3 is CASSSTRARVNEQFF. The CDR3 DNA sequence: TGTGCCAGCAGCTCCACTAGGGCTCGAGTGAATGAGCAGTTCTTC.

This clonotype was observed a few times. The V call is TRBV27, the J call TRBJ1-2; tentative D call: TRBD1 (6 bases). CDR1 and CDR2 from the germline V gene are MNHEY and SMNVEV (reference sequence). The CDR3 length is 14 residues. Trimming stripped 3 bases from V and 4 bases from J, with 12 bases between. CDR3 bases: TGTGCCAGCAGTTTCCGGCAGGGGAGCTATGGCTACACCTTC. Protein product: CASSFRQGSYGYTF.

This clonotype was seen many times. The chain employs TRBV12-3 or TRBV12-4 and TRBJ2-2; D not certain. This CDR3 comprises 14 residues. The V end was cut by 7 bases, the J end by 7 bases, with 16 bases between. This chain's CDR3 is CASTSRPASGELFF. CDR3 sequence (DNA): TGTGCCAGCACATCAAGGCCAGCGAGCGGGGAGCTGTTTTTT.

The chain links TRBV10-3 to TRBJ2-3; no firm D call. Germline CDR1 reads ENHRY; CDR2 reads SYGVKD. The CDR3 runs to 11 residues. The ends were cut back, 2 bases at V and 6 bases at J, with 3 bases in the middle. The CDR3 loop is CAISEEDTQYF. The CDR3 DNA follows: TGTGCCATCAGTGAGGAGGATACGCAGTATTTT.

The V call is TRBV9, the J call TRBJ2-3; D unresolved. The germline CDR1 and CDR2 sequences are SGDLS and YYNGEE. Trimming pared 4 bases from V and 2 bases from J, leaving 20 bases between. This CDR3 is built from 17 residues. The DNA of the CDR3 is TGTGCCAGCAGCCCAGACCCCTATAGACAAGACACAGATACGCAGTATTTT. This sequence encodes CASSPDPYRQDTDTQYF.

Only a few counts were recorded for this clonotype. This sequence joins TRBV20-1 and TRBJ2-5; D may be TRBD1 (5 bases). Trimming removed 6 bases at V and 0 bases at J, with 8 bases between. Germline V gene lookup returns CDR1 DFQATT and CDR2 SNEGSKA (reference sequence). CDR3 length: 12 residues. CDR3 sequence (DNA): TGCAGTGCCTCAGGGTACCAAGAGACCCAGTACTTC. It yields the protein CSASGYQETQYF.

This sequence joins TRBV28 and TRBJ2-7, with D possibly being TRBD1 (6 bases). The CDR3 covers 16 residues. Germline V gene lookup returns CDR1 MDHEN and CDR2 SYDVKM. Between the trimmed V and J ends, which lost 6 bases and 4 bases, there was a span of 22 bases. CDR3 protein: CASSSMTVYRAYEQYF. DNA of the CDR3: TGTGCCAGCAGCTCGATGACAGTTTACAGGGCTTACGAGCAGTACTTC.

In this sample, this clonotype turned up many times. The chain carries TRBV28 and TRBJ1-2, with D maybe TRBD1 (5 bases). This CDR3 spans 15 amino acids. Trimming removed 5 bases at V and 2 bases at J, with 15 bases between. CDR1 is MDHEN and CDR2 is SYDVKM in the germline V gene. Written as DNA, the CDR3 is TGTGCCAGCAGTGACACCGGGACCATAAACTATGGCTACACCTTC. Protein sequence: CASSDTGTINYGYTF.

This clonotype was recorded at least ten times. Written as DNA, the CDR3 is TGTGCCAGCAGTGACTTCGCAGGGGGCGCGGGTGGCTACACCTTC. Translation: CASSDFAGGAGGYTF. The J gene is TRBJ1-2, the V gene TRBV2; the match to TRBD1 covers 8 bases. The CDR3 totals 15 residues. The V and J ends lost 3 bases and 7 bases, in that order; junction bases with no gene match: 10. Germline V gene data show CDR1 as SNHLY and CDR2 as FYNNEI.

The chain couples TRBV6-1 to TRBJ2-7; no clear D. The germline V and J ends were trimmed by 6 bases and 4 bases, with 22 bases remaining between them. The germline CDR1 and CDR2 sequences are MNHNS and SASEGT. The CDR3 loop spans 16 amino acids. CDR3 in amino acids: CASSAYRASEWYEQYF. CDR3 in DNA: TGTGCCAGCAGCGCATACCGGGCCTCCGAGTGGTACGAGCAGTACTTC.